One and the same sample provided the 14 T cell receptor beta chains below, sequenced in a study of T-cell memory formation after mild COVID-19. MiXCR was run by TCRdb on the 5' RACE reads, yielding one entry per CDR3 protein. Of about 170,000 distinct CDR3 sequences in the sample, over 10% were seen once. Sequenced sample: PBMCs or a T cell subset sorted from them (not recorded which). These receptors all stem from a man in his late teens or twenties who had mild COVID-19 (a few samples of this study predate the infection). Cell type and time point are not known.

The chain employs TRBV24-1 and TRBJ1-4; D is unclear. The CDR3 loop spans 14 amino acids. The V and J ends lost 3 bases and 4 bases respectively, with 8 bases between them. Germline V CDR1 and CDR2: KGHDR, SFDVKD. CDR3 DNA sequence: TGTGCCACCAGTGATCCCGGTTATAATGAAAAACTGTTTTTT. Protein: CATSDPGYNEKLFF.

In its sample, this clonotype was seen a few times. V gene TRBV28 combines with J gene TRBJ1-1, with D maybe TRBD1 (6 bases). The CDR3 totals 16 residues. Germline V gene lookup returns CDR1 MDHEN and CDR2 SYDVKM. V was pared by 2 bases and J by 5 bases, with 18 bases between. CDR3 protein: CASSLMLGAKGTEAFF. The CDR3 DNA reads TGTGCCAGCAGTTTAATGCTGGGGGCGAAGGGGACTGAAGCTTTCTTT. Complete variable domain (other parts from reference TRBV28 and TRBJ1-1): DVKVTQSSRYLVKRTGEKVFLECVQDMDHENMFWYRQDPGLGLRLIYFSYDVKMKEKGDIPEGYSVSREKKERFSLILESASTNQTSMYLCASSLMLGAKGTEAFFGQGTRLTVV.

This clonotype was seen at least ten times. The rearrangement joins TRBV6-4 to TRBJ1-1; D may be TRBD1 (5 bases). The CDR3 covers 13 residues. V was cut by 2 bases and J by 2 bases, with 6 bases left in between. Germline values: CDR1 MRHNA, CDR2 SNTAGT. The chain's CDR3 is CASSDQGNTEAFF. The CDR3 region has the DNA TGTGCCAGCAGTGACCAGGGAAACACTGAAGCTTTCTTT.

This clonotype was detected only a few times. The CDR3, as DNA: TGTGCCAGCAGCTTATCAGGGTTAAACACTGAAGCTTTCTTT. Its protein is CASSLSGLNTEAFF. The chain uses TRBV7-9 and TRBJ1-1; the D gene is possibly TRBD1 (5 bases). CDR1 is SEHNR, CDR2 FQNEAQ, per germline (reference sequence). CDR3 length: 14 residues. Trimming took 2 bases from V and 2 from J, leaving 9 bases between them.

This clonotype was observed a handful of times. The CDR3 region is CASSDWVEAFF. DNA for the CDR3: TGTGCCAGCAGTGATTGGGTCGAAGCTTTCTTT. The chain links TRBV6-5 to TRBJ1-1; D remains unclear. The CDR3 runs 11 residues. CDR1 is MNHEY, CDR2 SVGAGI, per germline. Trimming removed 5 bases at V and 8 bases at J, with 9 bases between.

This chain links TRBV20-1 with TRBJ2-3; TRBD2 aligns across 14 bases. Per the germline V gene, CDR1 is DFQATT and CDR2 is SNEGSKA (reference sequence). The CDR3 has 16 amino acids. J lost 7 bases, V lost 5 bases, and 11 bases had no gene match. The CDR3 loop reads CSAPGGLAGALNTQYF. The DNA of the CDR3 is TGCAGTGCTCCCGGGGGACTAGCGGGGGCCCTGAATACGCAGTATTTT.

At least ten counts were recorded for this clonotype. The V call is TRBV6-5, the J call TRBJ2-1; D is uncertain. CDR3 length equals 11 residues. Germline V gene sequence: CDR1 MNHEY, CDR2 SVGAGI. V lost 2 bases, J lost 10 bases, and 6 bases lay in between. CDR3 bases: TGTGCCAGCAGTTACGGTAGGGAGCAGTTCTTC. Translated: CASSYGREQFF.

The CDR3 nucleotides are TGCGCCAGCAGCCAAGAGCAGGGGACTGAAGCTTTCTTT. It is translated as CASSQEQGTEAFF. The chain joins TRBV4-3 to TRBJ1-1, with D possibly matching TRBD1 (6 bases). The CDR3 has 13 residues. CDR1 and CDR2 (germline): LGHNA, YSLEER. Deletions cut 0 bases from V and 5 bases from J, with 7 bases between.

This clonotype was seen more than once but under ten times. This rearrangement joins TRBV7-2 to TRBJ2-7, with 9 positions matching TRBD2. After removal of 0 bases from V and 5 bases from J, the junction contained 2 bases not matched to a gene. The CDR3 runs to 14 residues. Germline assignment: CDR1 SGHTA and CDR2 FQGNSA. The DNA for the CDR3 is TGTGCCAGCAGCTTAGCTAGCGGGGGTAACGAGCAGTACTTC. Translating it yields CASSLASGGNEQYF.

This chain connects TRBV5-1 to TRBJ2-2; 7 bases map to TRBD1. This CDR3 has 16 residues. Germline V gene sequence: CDR1 SGHRS, CDR2 YFSETQ. The V segment lost 4 bases and the J segment 5 bases; nucleotides outside the gene matches: 11. CDR3 DNA sequence: TGCGCCAGCAGCCAACGACAGGGTTCTATAACCGGGGAGCTGTTTTTT. Translation: CASSQRQGSITGELFF. The whole variable domain, filled in from reference TRBV5-1 and TRBJ2-2, reads KAGVTQTPRYLIKTRGQQVTLSCSPISGHRSVSWYQQTPGQGLQFLFEYFSETQRNKGNFPGRFSGRQFSNSRSEMNVSTLELGDSALYLCASSQRQGSITGELFFGEGSRLTVL.

This clonotype was seen a handful of times. The CDR3 is CASSRRVTAYRDTEAFF. CDR3 DNA: TGTGCCAGCAGCCGCCGGGTGACAGCATATAGGGACACTGAAGCTTTCTTT. The chain joins TRBV7-9 to TRBJ1-1; D perhaps matches TRBD1 (5 bases). V lost 5 bases, J lost 3 bases, and 22 bases lay in between. The CDR3 length is 17 residues. Germline CDR1 reads SEHNR; CDR2 reads FQNEAQ (reference sequence).

This clonotype was observed a handful of times. This chain connects TRBV3-1 to TRBJ1-1; D not certain. The CDR3 is made up of 11 amino acids. The V end lost 2 bases, the J end lost 3 bases, and 1 base lay between the germline ends. The germline V gene has CDR1 LGHDT and CDR2 YNNKEL (reference sequence). CDR3 amino acids: CASSQHTEAFF. In nucleotides, the CDR3 is TGTGCCAGCAGCCAACACACTGAAGCTTTCTTT. The whole variable domain, remainder taken from reference TRBV3-1 and TRBJ1-1, is DTAVSQTPKYLVTQMGNDKSIKCEQNLGHDTMYWYKQDSKKFLKIMFSYNNKELIINETVPNRFSPKSPDKAHLNLHINSLELGDSAVYFCASSQHTEAFFGQGTRLTVV.

The rearrangement joins TRBV20-1 to TRBJ2-4; D is perhaps TRBD1 (6 bases). Trimming took 4 bases from V and 0 from J, leaving 10 bases between them. The length of the CDR3 is 14 residues. Per germline, CDR1 DFQATT and CDR2 SNEGSKA (reference sequence). The CDR3 region is CSAMDRLAKNIQYF. CDR3 bases: TGCAGTGCTATGGACAGATTAGCCAAAAACATTCAGTACTTC.

The chain combines TRBV29-1 with TRBJ1-1; D is perhaps TRBD1 (5 bases). The germline V and J ends were trimmed by 7 bases and 1 base, with 16 bases remaining between them. This CDR3 has 14 amino acids. Germline-derived CDR1 and CDR2 are SQVTM and ANQGSEA. This CDR3 is CSGVGRVGNTEAFF. CDR3 nucleotide sequence: TGCAGCGGAGTGGGCAGGGTTGGGAACACTGAAGCTTTCTTT.